Below, 10 T cell receptor beta chains from the same sample are listed, as sequenced in a study of CXCR3-negative and CXCR3-positive naive CD8 T cells. The libraries of TRB cDNA were constructed through 5' RACE using UMI labels. TCRdb reprocessed the 5' RACE reads and keeps a single row for each CDR3 protein, giving no DNA. This listing includes fewer than 80,000 distinct CDR3 sequences. The sample comprised naive CXCR3- CD8+ T cells from blood. The subset denotes: CD45RO-CCR7+CD27+CD95- naive CD8+ T cells lacking CXCR3 (TNR3-). These receptors all stem from a human donor in good health. Some clones in this sample may be carry-over from other donors' samples.

The rearrangement links TRBV7-8 to TRBJ2-2. The germline CDR1 and CDR2 sequences are SGHVS and FQNEAQ. This CDR3 contains 14 residues. This CDR3 is CASSLERDTGELFF.

The genes are TRBV20-1 and TRBJ1-1; TCRdb proposes TRBD1, but this gene call is untestable without DNA. The CDR3 extends over 15 amino acids. Germline values: CDR1 DFQATT, CDR2 SNEGSKA (reference sequence). The CDR3 sequence: CSARDPPGGFPEAFF.

This sequence joins TRBV28 and TRBJ2-7; TCRdb lists TRBD1, though no DNA is available to test this call. The CDR3 loop spans 15 amino acids. In germline, CDR1 is MDHEN, CDR2 SYDVKM. The CDR3 is CASSAGTGIPYEQYF.

The chain combines TRBV3-1 with TRBJ2-7; TCRdb's D call of TRBD2 is untestable without DNA. The CDR3 length is 16 residues. Germline CDR1 and CDR2: LGHDT and YNNKEL (reference sequence). This CDR3 reads CASSQDSRGLSYEQYF.

The chain links TRBV6-2 or TRBV6-3 to TRBJ2-7. The CDR3 length is 16 residues. CDR1 and CDR2 (germline): MNHEY, SVGEGT. The CDR3 loop is CASSYSTELLSYEQYF.

The chain has TRBV3-1 and TRBJ1-2; with no DNA, the TCRdb D assignment of TRBD1 cannot be verified. The germline CDR1 and CDR2 sequences are LGHDT and YNNKEL (reference sequence). The CDR3 runs to 13 residues. The CDR3 loop is CASSQDRGYGYTF.

V and J are TRBV12-3 or TRBV12-4 and TRBJ2-7; TCRdb gives TRBD1 as the D gene, but with no DNA this cannot be confirmed. CDR3 length: 16 residues. This CDR3 reads CASSRQGALISYEQYF.

The chain couples TRBV28 to TRBJ2-7; TCRdb calls TRBD1, which cannot be checked without DNA. The CDR3 has 15 amino acids. CDR1 and CDR2 from the germline V gene are MDHEN and SYDVKM. CDR3: CASSSIDRGEYEQYF. Full variable domain (outside the CDR3, taken from reference TRBV28 and TRBJ2-7): DVKVTQSSRYLVKRTGEKVFLECVQDMDHENMFWYRQDPGLGLRLIYFSYDVKMKEKGDIPEGYSVSREKKERFSLILESASTNQTSMYLCASSSIDRGEYEQYFGPGTRLTVT.

The V and J genes are TRBV29-1 and TRBJ1-2; TCRdb's assignment of TRBD1 cannot be checked, as there is no DNA. The CDR3 has 14 residues. Germline V gene data show CDR1 as SQVTM and CDR2 as ANQGSEA. The CDR3 here is CSVESVTGGYGYTF.

This CDR3 is CASSQEPGQYYNEQFF. J is TRBJ2-1 and V is TRBV4-2; TCRdb returns TRBD1, unconfirmable since there is no DNA. Germline assignment: CDR1 LGHNA and CDR2 YNFKEQ. The CDR3 consists of 16 residues.